The next 27 T cell receptor beta chains were all read from a single sample in a study of control samples from healthy donors and cancer patients. Only in-frame clones appear in the TCRdb table, and some are missing; sequencing was by immunoSEQ multiplex PCR. This table holds over 100,000 clones, 92% found once. Sequenced: blood. The receptors were sampled from a woman aged 45-65 years in good health.

V usage is TRBV30 and J usage is TRBJ2-7; D is undetermined. Germline CDR1 GTSNPN, CDR2 SVGIG (reference sequence). There are 13 residues in the CDR3. Trimming stripped 0 bases from V and 3 bases from J, with 9 bases between. The CDR3 protein is CAWSVRTNYEQYF. DNA of the CDR3: TGTGCCTGGAGTGTAAGGACGAACTACGAGCAGTACTTC. Using reference TRBV30 and TRBJ2-7 for the parts outside the CDR3, the full variable domain is SQTIHQWPATLVQPVGSPLSLECTVEGTSNPNLYWYRQAAGRGLQLLFYSVGIGQISSEVPQNLSASRPQDRQFILSSKKLLLSDSGFYLCAWSVRTNYEQYFGPGTRLTVT.

The V and J genes are TRBV28 and TRBJ2-3; 10 nucleotides line up with TRBD2. Germline CDR1 reads MDHEN; CDR2 reads SYDVKM. The CDR3 consists of 14 residues. The V and J ends lost 6 bases and 5 bases, in that order; junction bases with no gene match: 5. CDR3 sequence (DNA): TGTGCCAGCAGCCCTAGCGGGAGTGTAGATACGCAGTATTTT. It encodes CASSPSGSVDTQYF.

The V and J genes are TRBV11-3 and TRBJ2-4; unclear D gene. In germline, CDR1 is SGHNT, CDR2 YENEEA. This CDR3 has 12 amino acids. Trimming removed 0 bases from V and 8 bases from J, with 5 bases in between. The CDR3 loop is CASSLDGDIQYF. Here the CDR3 DNA reads TGTGCCAGCAGCTTAGATGGAGACATTCAGTACTTC.

The V and J genes are TRBV6-5 and TRBJ1-2; 7 bases are shared with TRBD1. CDR1 MNHEY and CDR2 SVGAGI come from the germline V gene. The CDR3 has 14 amino acids. V gave up 4 bases and J gave up 3 bases; unmatched junction bases: 5. CDR3 residues: CASSWGQRDYGYTF. The CDR3 coding sequence is TGTGCCAGCAGTTGGGGACAGAGAGACTATGGCTACACCTTC.

This sequence joins TRBV7-8 and TRBJ1-4, with 9 bases lining up with TRBD1. The germline V gene encodes CDR1 SGHVS and CDR2 FQNEAQ. The trim removed 5 bases at V and 15 bases at J, leaving 16 bases unmatched. The CDR3 has 15 residues. The CDR3 DNA follows: TGTGCCAGCAGCCCCTACGGGACAGGGAGTGAGGGTTTGTTTTTT. As protein: CASSPYGTGSEGLFF.

CDR3 region: CASSRGRTGAYEQYF. CDR3 in DNA: TGTGCCAGTAGTAGAGGACGGACAGGGGCCTACGAGCAGTACTTC. The chain combines TRBV19 with TRBJ2-7, with TRBD1 matching 9 bases. Germline loops: CDR1 LNHDA, CDR2 SQIVND (reference sequence). V was pared by 4 bases and J by 2 bases, with 6 bases of the junction left unmatched. The CDR3 extends over 15 amino acids.

The V and J genes are TRBV2 and TRBJ2-2; D not certain. V was trimmed by 4 bases and J by 6 bases, leaving 6 bases between them. Per the germline V gene, CDR1 is SNHLY and CDR2 is FYNNEI. The CDR3 extends over 12 amino acids. The CDR3 sequence is CASSADAGELFF. For the CDR3, the DNA is TGTGCCAGCAGTGCCGACGCCGGGGAGCTGTTTTTT.

This rearrangement joins TRBV6-5 to TRBJ1-2, with D possibly TRBD1 on 5 matching bases. Per germline, CDR1 MNHEY and CDR2 SVGAGI. The V and J ends lost 9 bases and 11 bases respectively, with 19 bases between them. The CDR3 is 12 residues long. This chain's CDR3 is CASRAPTGLYTF. In DNA, the CDR3 is TGTGCCAGTAGGGCCCCTACAGGTTTATACACCTTC.

This clone was picked up a small number of times. This chain joins TRBV28 and TRBJ1-5; D is unresolved. CDR3 length: 17 residues. Germline V lookup: CDR1 MDHEN, CDR2 SYDVKM. Trimming removed 5 bases from V and 0 bases from J, with 17 bases in between. CDR3 sequence (DNA): TGTGCCAGCAGTCCAAAAACAGCGGTATATAGCAATCAGCCCCAGCATTTT. The encoded protein is CASSPKTAVYSNQPQHF.

The gene calls are TRBV27 and TRBJ1-4; D is unclear. The V end lost 4 bases, the J end lost 8 bases, and 8 bases lay between the germline ends. From germline, CDR1 is MNHEY and CDR2 SMNVEV (reference sequence). The CDR3 has 12 residues. CDR3 coding DNA: TGTGCCAGCAGTTCCGTTGGGGAAAAACTGTTTTTT. Encoded protein: CASSSVGEKLFF. Full variable domain (remainder filled in from reference TRBV27 and TRBJ1-4): EAQVTQNPRYLITVTGKKLTVTCSQNMNHEYMSWYRQDPGLGLRQIYYSMNVEVTDKGDVPEGYKVSRKEKRNFPLILESPSPNQTSLYFCASSSVGEKLFFGSGTQLSVL.

The chain is built from TRBV27 and TRBJ1-6; a weak D match, TRBD1 (5 bases). Germline V CDR1 and CDR2: MNHEY, SMNVEV (reference sequence). Trimming removed 3 bases at V and 4 bases at J, with 10 bases between. The CDR3 totals 15 residues. CDR3 nucleotides: TGTGCCAGCAGTTTGGGGAGGGGATATAATTCACCCCTCCACTTT. Translation: CASSLGRGYNSPLHF.

This rearrangement joins TRBV7-9 to TRBJ1-3; no clear D gene. CDR1 and CDR2 (germline): SEHNR, FQNEAQ (reference sequence). The CDR3 consists of 14 residues. V was shortened by 5 bases and J by 4 bases, with 12 bases between the two germline ends. The CDR3 loop is CASSPRGAGNTIYF. The CDR3 nucleotides are TGTGCCAGCAGCCCCCGGGGAGCGGGAAACACCATATATTTT.

The chain is built from TRBV2 and TRBJ1-2; D not certain. V lost 8 bases and J 7 bases, leaving 8 bases between the germline ends. The V gene's germline CDR1 is SNHLY and CDR2 FYNNEI. This CDR3 region has 10 residues. The CDR3 coding sequence is TGTGCCAGCTCCAGCCCTGGCTACACCTTC. Translation: CASSSPGYTF.

This chain uses TRBV5-1 with TRBJ2-1, with 8 bases fitting TRBD2. CDR3 length: 16 amino acids. Trimming cost V 0 bases and J 3 bases; bases outside gene matches: 5. Germline-derived CDR1 and CDR2 are SGHRS and YFSETQ. The CDR3 protein is CASSLAGGRNYNEQFF. The CDR3, as DNA: TGCGCCAGCAGCTTGGCGGGGGGGAGAAACTACAATGAGCAGTTCTTC.

V usage is TRBV27 and J usage is TRBJ1-5, with no clear D. The CDR3 consists of 16 residues. The germline CDR1 and CDR2 sequences are MNHEY and SMNVEV (reference sequence). V was cut by 2 bases and J by 5 bases, with 16 bases left in between. The DNA for the CDR3 is TGTGCCAGCAGTTTAGCAGGTGCCGGCGGGGATCAGCCCCAGCATTTT. Encoded protein: CASSLAGAGGDQPQHF.

The chain uses TRBV5-1 and TRBJ2-5; D gene uncertain. The CDR3 spans 13 residues. The V gene lost 5 bases and the J gene lost 4 bases, with 12 bases spanning the gap. CDR1 SGHRS and CDR2 YFSETQ come from the germline V gene. In DNA form, the CDR3 reads TGCGCCAGCAGAGACATCGGACGAGAGACCCAGTACTTC. It yields the protein CASRDIGRETQYF.

This clone was seen only a few times. This chain links TRBV30 with TRBJ1-5; unclear D gene. The ends were cut back, 2 bases at V and 4 bases at J, with 9 bases in the middle. The CDR3 length is 13 residues. Per germline, CDR1 GTSNPN and CDR2 SVGIG (reference sequence). CDR3 DNA: TGTGCCTGGAGTAAGGATGAAAATCAGCCCCAGCATTTT. It translates to CAWSKDENQPQHF.

The V gene is TRBV4-2, the J gene TRBJ2-1; TRBD2 matches at 15 bases. The trim removed 6 bases at V and 4 bases at J, leaving 7 bases unmatched. Germline V gives CDR1 LGHNA, CDR2 YNFKEQ. CDR3 length equals 17 residues. Here the CDR3 reads CASSGLAGGPGYNEQFF. CDR3 DNA: TGTGCCAGCAGTGGACTAGCGGGGGGGCCGGGATACAATGAGCAGTTCTTC.

The V gene is TRBV27, the J gene TRBJ2-1; 9 bases map to TRBD2. Germline V gene sequence: CDR1 MNHEY, CDR2 SMNVEV (reference sequence). The CDR3 extends over 15 amino acids. Germline trimming cut 6 bases from V and 4 bases from J; bases unmatched to any gene: 7. CDR3 bases: TGTGCCAGCAGGTCGGGGACTAGCTGGTACAATGAGCAGTTCTTC. Its protein is CASRSGTSWYNEQFF.

The gene calls are TRBV5-6 and TRBJ1-2, with a possible D match to TRBD1 (5 bases). V dropped 0 bases and J dropped 1 base, with 7 bases sitting between them. The CDR3 consists of 14 residues. Germline CDR1 SGHDT, CDR2 YYEEEE. CDR3: CASSLGQNNYGYTF. In DNA form, the CDR3 reads TGTGCCAGCAGCTTGGGACAGAATAACTATGGCTACACCTTC.

CDR3 region: CASSSLPTDTQYF. Written as DNA, the CDR3 is TGTGCCAGCAGCTCCCTCCCAACAGATACGCAGTATTTT. The chain couples TRBV7-6 to TRBJ2-3, with D uncertain. Trimming pared 4 bases from V and 3 bases from J, leaving 8 bases between. The CDR3 has 13 residues. The germline V gene encodes CDR1 SGHVS and CDR2 FNYEAQ.

The chain combines TRBV28 with TRBJ1-2; no clear D. Germline V gene sequence: CDR1 MDHEN, CDR2 SYDVKM. The CDR3 is made up of 14 amino acids. Between the trimmed V and J ends, which lost 5 bases and 5 bases, there was a span of 15 bases. The CDR3 sequence: CASSKPRVRYGYTF. The CDR3, as DNA: TGTGCCAGCAGTAAACCGCGGGTACGGTATGGCTACACCTTC.

This chain joins TRBV27 and TRBJ2-1; TRBD2 matches 9 bases. CDR3 length: 16 amino acids. The germline gives CDR1 MNHEY, CDR2 SMNVEV (reference sequence). The V and J ends lost 5 bases and 5 bases, in that order; junction bases with no gene match: 10. The CDR3 here is CASSPTLAGTHNEQFF. The CDR3 DNA follows: TGTGCCAGCAGTCCCACCCTAGCGGGGACGCACAATGAGCAGTTCTTC.

The rearrangement links TRBV10-3 to TRBJ1-5, with a weak D call TRBD1 (5 bases). The CDR3 is 14 amino acids. Per germline, CDR1 ENHRY and CDR2 SYGVKD. Trimming removed 3 bases from V and 4 bases from J, with 10 bases in between. The DNA for the CDR3 is TGTGCCATCAGTGATGGCGGGGGGAATCAGCCCCAGCATTTT. This sequence encodes CAISDGGGNQPQHF.

This chain links TRBV28 with TRBJ2-3, with 9 bases that match TRBD1. CDR3 length: 12 residues. V trimming: 6 bases; J trimming: 11 bases; junction bases outside the gene matches: 6. Germline CDR1 is MDHEN and CDR2 is SYDVKM. CDR3 sequence reads: CASRSGTGQQYF. The CDR3 nucleotides read TGTGCCAGCAGGTCGGGGACAGGGCAGCAGTATTTT. Drawing the rest from reference TRBV28 and TRBJ2-3, the complete variable domain is DVKVTQSSRYLVKRTGEKVFLECVQDMDHENMFWYRQDPGLGLRLIYFSYDVKMKEKGDIPEGYSVSREKKERFSLILESASTNQTSMYLCASRSGTGQQYFGPGTRLTVL.

The rearrangement links TRBV7-8 to TRBJ1-5; D may be TRBD1 (5 bases). This CDR3 region has 16 residues. The germline V gene has CDR1 SGHVS and CDR2 FQNEAQ. V dropped 0 bases and J dropped 1 base, with 10 bases sitting between them. As DNA, the CDR3 is TGTGCCAGCAGCTTAGCCGGGGCGCGAAGCAATCAGCCCCAGCATTTT. As protein: CASSLAGARSNQPQHF.

The rearrangement links TRBV19 to TRBJ2-3; D remains unclear. CDR1 LNHDA and CDR2 SQIVND come from the germline V gene (reference sequence). Between the trimmed V and J ends, which lost 4 bases and 0 bases, there was a span of 11 bases. The CDR3 length is 15 residues. DNA for the CDR3: TGTGCCAGTAGTACCTCCCTACAGAGCACAGATACGCAGTATTTT. Encoded protein: CASSTSLQSTDTQYF.